The 23 T cell receptor beta chains presented below share a single source sample, sequenced in a study of blood T cell repertoires in COVID-19. TCRdb keeps only in-frame clones here, not all; method: immunoSEQ multiplex PCR. Seen here are about 230,000 clones, 86% observed once, and the top ten hold under 14%. The specimen was peripheral blood. These TCRs come from a man aged 45-65 years with COVID-19, enrolled during active disease.

The chain couples TRBV6-5 to TRBJ2-7; D is undetermined. Germline V gives CDR1 MNHEY, CDR2 SVGAGI. This CDR3 contains 10 residues. The ends were cut back, 10 bases at V and 11 bases at J, with 15 bases in the middle. CDR3 amino acids: CATQPPEEYF. The CDR3 nucleotides read TGTGCCACACAGCCGCCGGAAGAGTACTTC.

This rearrangement joins TRBV3-1 (or the pseudogene TRBV3-2) to TRBJ2-5, with no clear D. V lost 4 bases and J lost 0, with 6 bases in between. Germline V lookup: CDR1 LGHDT, CDR2 YNNKEL (reference sequence). The CDR3 consists of 13 residues. The CDR3: CASSPTNQETQYF. The CDR3 DNA follows: TGTGCCAGCAGCCCAACAAACCAAGAGACCCAGTACTTC.

The chain is built from TRBV12-3 or TRBV12-4 and TRBJ2-1; perhaps TRBD2 as D (6 bases). Trimming took 5 bases from V and 5 from J, leaving 10 bases between them. This CDR3 has 13 amino acids. Here the CDR3 DNA reads TGTGCCAGCAGTCTGGGACTCAACAATGAGCAGTTCTTC. The encoded protein is CASSLGLNNEQFF.

This sequence joins TRBV13 and TRBJ2-7; 7 nucleotides line up with TRBD1. J gave up 2 bases and V 5 bases, and 9 bases lay outside the gene matches. CDR3 length equals 15 residues. In germline, CDR1 is PRHDT, CDR2 FYEKMQ (reference sequence). The CDR3 nucleotides read TGTGCCAGCAGCCAACCAGGGACAGCAGCCTACGAGCAGTACTTC. The encoded protein is CASSQPGTAAYEQYF.

This clone was counted once. The J gene is TRBJ2-7, the V gene TRBV7-9; 12 nucleotides agree with TRBD1. The CDR3 runs 18 residues. Trimming at V came to 5 bases and at J to 0 bases, leaving 11 bases not matched to a gene. The germline V gene encodes CDR1 SEHNR and CDR2 FQNEAQ (reference sequence). CDR3 coding DNA: TGTGCCAGCAGCCTCTCGGGACAGGGGGCGAGTCCCTCCTACGAGCAGTACTTC. As protein: CASSLSGQGASPSYEQYF.

The chain joins TRBV5-8 to TRBJ2-3, with 9 bases lining up with TRBD1. Unmatched junction bases numbered 2, after V lost 2 bases and J lost 1 base. The CDR3 is made up of 15 amino acids. Per germline, CDR1 SGHTS and CDR2 YDEGEE. CDR3 sequence: CASSFWTGGTDTQYF. In DNA form, the CDR3 reads TGTGCCAGCAGCTTTTGGACAGGGGGCACAGATACGCAGTATTTT.

The V and J genes are TRBV7-2 and TRBJ2-7, with TRBD1 as a possible D gene (6 bases). Trimming took 4 bases from V and 2 from J, leaving 12 bases between them. Germline CDR1 and CDR2: SGHTA and FQGNSA. The CDR3 spans 14 residues. CDR3 coding DNA: TGTGCCAGCAGCTCTACAGGGATTACCTACGAGCAGTACTTC. Translating it yields CASSSTGITYEQYF. The entire variable domain, with the rest obtained from reference TRBV7-2 and TRBJ2-7, is as follows: GAGVSQSPSNKVTEKGKDVELRCDPISGHTALYWYRQSLGQGLEFLIYFQGNSAPDKSGLPSDRFSAERTGGSVSTLTIQRTQQEDSAVYLCASSSTGITYEQYFGPGTRLTVT.

The chain joins TRBV6-6 to TRBJ1-4; TRBD1 is a possible D gene (5 bases). Trimming pared 1 base from V and 4 bases from J, leaving 7 bases between. Germline lookup yields CDR1 MNHNY and CDR2 SVGAGI (reference sequence). CDR3 length: 14 amino acids. The CDR3 reads CASSYFQGNEKLFF. The CDR3 DNA is TGTGCCAGCAGTTACTTCCAGGGTAATGAAAAACTGTTTTTT.

This clone was picked up a small number of times. This rearrangement joins TRBV19 to TRBJ2-7; a weak D match, TRBD1 (6 bases). The CDR3 is made up of 13 amino acids. V lost 10 bases and J 0 bases, leaving 13 bases between the germline ends. Per germline, CDR1 LNHDA and CDR2 SQIVND (reference sequence). DNA for the CDR3: TGTGCCACCGGACAGCCGAGCTCCTACGAGCAGTACTTC. This encodes CATGQPSSYEQYF.

The chain uses TRBV6-5 and TRBJ2-2, with 8 positions matching TRBD2. Germline V CDR1 and CDR2: MNHEY, SVGAGI. The CDR3 totals 15 residues. The V segment lost 8 bases and the J segment 3 bases; nucleotides outside the gene matches: 8. CDR3 bases: TGTGCCAGCCGGGAGCGGGGGCGGTACACCGGGGAGCTGTTTTTT. Its protein is CASRERGRYTGELFF.

Here the CDR3 DNA reads TGCGCCAGCAGCATACGGGGACAGGGAGATTCACCCCTCCACTTT. This gives the protein CASSIRGQGDSPLHF. This rearrangement joins TRBV5-1 to TRBJ1-6, with 9 bases identical to TRBD1. This CDR3 has 15 residues. Germline V gene data show CDR1 as SGHRS and CDR2 as YFSETQ. The J segment lost 8 bases and the V segment lost 4 bases, leaving 7 bases of the junction unmatched.

The chain carries TRBV6-5 and TRBJ1-5; D not certain. Germline-derived CDR1 and CDR2 are MNHEY and SVGAGI. Trimming left V 0 bases short and J 5 bases short, with 14 bases between. The CDR3 loop spans 16 amino acids. CDR3 protein: CASSYSFPVQDQPQHF. CDR3 nucleotide sequence: TGTGCCAGCAGTTACTCCTTCCCAGTCCAAGATCAGCCCCAGCATTTT.

There are a few counts of this clone. The rearrangement links TRBV11-2 to TRBJ2-7, with D maybe TRBD1 (5 bases). Trimming took 6 bases from V and 3 from J, leaving 9 bases between them. The CDR3 length is 12 residues. From germline, CDR1 is SGHAT and CDR2 FQNNGV. DNA of the CDR3: TGTGCCAGCAGACAACAGGTCTACGAGCAGTACTTC. Translated, it gives CASRQQVYEQYF.

The chain is built from TRBV9 and TRBJ2-7, with 10 nucleotides matching TRBD1. The CDR3 covers 15 residues. Losses at the gene ends were 4 bases for V and 3 bases for J; bases not matched to a gene: 7. Germline loops: CDR1 SGDLS, CDR2 YYNGEE. The CDR3 nucleotides read TGTGCCAGCAGCCCCGGACAGGGGGAGTTCTACGAGCAGTACTTC. It is translated as CASSPGQGEFYEQYF.

This CDR3 reads CASSISGTYEQYF. The CDR3 nucleotides are TGTGCCAGCAGCATTAGCGGGACCTACGAGCAGTACTTC. The chain is built from TRBV7-3 and TRBJ2-7; TRBD2 agrees at 8 bases. The CDR3 length is 13 residues. V dropped 5 bases and J dropped 2; count of bases not matched to a gene: 2. CDR1 and CDR2 (germline): SGHTA, FQGTGA.

The CDR3 DNA follows: TGTGCCATCACACCCGGGGGGAATGAAAAACTGTTTTTT. Residues: CAITPGGNEKLFF. This rearrangement joins TRBV10-3 to TRBJ1-4, with D possibly matching TRBD1 (5 bases). The germline CDR1 and CDR2 sequences are ENHRY and SYGVKD. Deletions cut 7 bases from V and 5 bases from J, with 11 bases between. This CDR3 has 13 residues.

This chain joins TRBV6-5 and TRBJ2-3; the match to TRBD1 covers 7 bases. This CDR3 has 14 amino acids. CDR1 and CDR2 (germline): MNHEY, SVGAGI. J gave up 1 base and V 4 bases, and 2 bases lay outside the gene matches. The CDR3 loop is CASSSGTGTDTQYF. CDR3 DNA: TGTGCCAGCAGTTCCGGGACAGGCACAGATACGCAGTATTTT.

This sequence joins TRBV2 and TRBJ1-6; 10 bases are shared with TRBD1. The CDR3 consists of 15 residues. From germline, CDR1 is SNHLY and CDR2 FYNNEI. The junction had 9 bases not matched to a gene; V was cut back by 6 bases and J by 10 bases. This CDR3 reads CASSLRTGGQSPLHF. Written as DNA, the CDR3 is TGTGCCAGCAGCCTAAGGACAGGGGGTCAATCACCCCTCCACTTT.

This clone has a single count. The CDR3 loop is CSVRIAQGQPQHF. The CDR3 region has the DNA TGCAGCGTGAGGATCGCGCAGGGTCAGCCCCAGCATTTT. V and J are TRBV29-1 and TRBJ1-5, with D tentatively TRBD1 (5 bases). This CDR3 is 13 amino acids long. In germline, CDR1 is SQVTM, CDR2 ANQGSEA. V was trimmed by 6 bases and J by 6 bases, leaving 15 bases between them.

The sample holds one count of this clone. The chain uses TRBV7-9 and TRBJ1-2; possible D gene TRBD1, 6 bases. CDR3 length: 13 residues. Germline V gene data show CDR1 as SEHNR and CDR2 as FQNEAQ (reference sequence). Trimming removed 8 bases from V and 5 bases from J, with 15 bases in between. DNA for the CDR3: TGTGCCAGCGAGGCGGGGGCCCTATATGGCTACACCTTC. It codes for CASEAGALYGYTF. Full variable domain (rest looked up from reference TRBV7-9 and TRBJ1-2): DTGVSQNPRHKITKRGQNVTFRCDPISEHNRLYWYRQTLGQGPEFLTYFQNEAQLEKSRLLSDRFSAERPKGSFSTLEIQRTEQGDSAMYLCASEAGALYGYTFGSGTRLTVV.

CDR3 nucleotides: TGTGCCAGCAGCTATCTAGCGGGAGGAGTCACCGGGGAGCTGTTTTTT. This encodes CASSYLAGGVTGELFF. This chain joins TRBV7-9 and TRBJ2-2; the match to TRBD2 covers 11 bases. Germline CDR1 reads SEHNR; CDR2 reads FQNEAQ (reference sequence). CDR3 length: 16 amino acids. Trimming removed 4 bases from V and 4 bases from J; junction bases left unmatched: 5. Full variable domain (outside the CDR3, taken from reference TRBV7-9 and TRBJ2-2): DTGVSQNPRHKITKRGQNVTFRCDPISEHNRLYWYRQTLGQGPEFLTYFQNEAQLEKSRLLSDRFSAERPKGSFSTLEIQRTEQGDSAMYLCASSYLAGGVTGELFFGEGSRLTVL.

The V call is TRBV15, the J call TRBJ2-1; D gene uncertain. V was trimmed by 2 bases and J by 4 bases, leaving 6 bases between them. CDR1 is LNHNV, CDR2 YYDKDF, per germline (reference sequence). There are 13 residues in the CDR3. DNA for the CDR3: TGTGCCACCAGCAGAACTAAATACAATGAGCAGTTCTTC. Its translation: CATSRTKYNEQFF.

V and J are TRBV7-9 and TRBJ2-3; 8 bases are a match to TRBD2. The CDR3 covers 16 residues. The V gene's germline CDR1 is SEHNR and CDR2 FQNEAQ (reference sequence). The V gene end was trimmed by 2 bases and the J gene end by 2 bases; junction bases not matched to a gene: 6. The CDR3 DNA reads as TGTGCCAGCAGCTTATGGTCGGGAGGGCCCACAGATACGCAGTATTTT. Protein: CASSLWSGGPTDTQYF. Full variable domain (remainder filled in from reference TRBV7-9 and TRBJ2-3): DTGVSQNPRHKITKRGQNVTFRCDPISEHNRLYWYRQTLGQGPEFLTYFQNEAQLEKSRLLSDRFSAERPKGSFSTLEIQRTEQGDSAMYLCASSLWSGGPTDTQYFGPGTRLTVL.